This record concerns one T cell receptor beta chain sequence. The data belong to a study of blood T cells in healthy people across ages. The second PCR ran roughly 6 to 11 cycles with a sample-barcoded 5' primer and J-beta primers. Via MiXCR, TCRdb re-called the 5' RACE reads, giving one row per CDR3 protein. The table includes around 1,800,000 distinct CDR3 sequences, approximately 40% detected once. Trimming shortened V by 5 bases and J by 0 bases, and 13 bases separated the two germline ends. The CDR3 is made up of 15 amino acids. The sample comprised blood. This sequence was found in a human donor in good health. V usage is TRBV12-3 or TRBV12-4 and J usage is TRBJ1-1, with D possibly TRBD1 on 6 matching bases. CDR3 amino acids: CASSQGQLLNTEAFF. CDR3 bases: TGTGCCAGCAGTCAGGGACAACTATTGAACACTGAAGCTTTCTTT.